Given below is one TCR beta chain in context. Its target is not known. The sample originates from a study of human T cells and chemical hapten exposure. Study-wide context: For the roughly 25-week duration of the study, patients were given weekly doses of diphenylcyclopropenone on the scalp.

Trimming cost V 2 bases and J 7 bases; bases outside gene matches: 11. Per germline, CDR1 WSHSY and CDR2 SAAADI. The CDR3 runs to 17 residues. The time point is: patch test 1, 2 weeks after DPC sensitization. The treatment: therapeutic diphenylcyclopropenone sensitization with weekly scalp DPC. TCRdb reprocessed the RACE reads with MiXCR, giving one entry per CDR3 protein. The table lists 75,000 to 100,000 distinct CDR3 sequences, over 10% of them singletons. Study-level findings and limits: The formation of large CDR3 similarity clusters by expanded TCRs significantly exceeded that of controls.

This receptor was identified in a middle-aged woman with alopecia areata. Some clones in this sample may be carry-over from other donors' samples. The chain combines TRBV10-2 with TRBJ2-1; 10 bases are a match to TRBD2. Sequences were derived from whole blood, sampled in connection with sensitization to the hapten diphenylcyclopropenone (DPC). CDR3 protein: CASSEPLSSGSRNEQFF. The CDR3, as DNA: TGCGCCAGCAGTGAGCCACTCTCTAGCGGGAGTAGAAATGAGCAGTTCTTC.